Listed below are T cell receptor beta chains from one sample, sequenced in a study of blood T cell repertoires in COVID-19. The table came from immunoSEQ multiplex PCR; TCRdb's copy has only in-frame clones and leaves some out. The sample gives about 91,000 clones, around four fifths of which show up once; about 10% is in the top ten. Sequencing used peripheral blood. All receptors derive from an elderly woman with acute or convalescent COVID-19. Each CDR3 is given with its conserved first and last residue. A D gene is named only where the DNA matches it firmly. Rows may omit the clone size; those that give it use once, few, many or a size class.

>TRBD2|15|TRBJ2-1|-|TRBV5-1
CASSLVGLAGTEQFF
TGCGCCAGCAGCTTGGTGGGACTAGCGGGTACAGAGCAGTTCTTC
>TRBD1|14|TRBJ1-4|-|TRBV6-5
CASSRDRGREKLFF
TGTGCCAGCAGCCGGGACAGGGGGAGAGAAAAACTGTTTTTT
>TRBD1|15|TRBJ1-1|-|TRBV19
CASSIIGTATTEAFF
TGTGCCAGTAGTATAATAGGGACAGCTACCACTGAAGCTTTCTTT
>-|13|TRBJ2-5|-|TRBV11-3
CASSIGLEETQYF
TGTGCCAGCAGCATAGGACTGGAAGAGACCCAGTACTTC
>-|11|TRBJ1-3|few|TRBV4-1
CASRRGDTIYF
TGCGCCAGCAGAAGGGGTGACACCATATATTTT
>-|14|TRBJ1-1|-|TRBV7-2
CASSYGSGVTEAFF
TGTGCCAGCAGTTATGGGAGTGGGGTAACTGAAGCTTTCTTT
>TRBD1|13|TRBJ1-1|-|TRBV18
CASNRQGWTEAFF
TGTGCCAGCAATCGACAGGGTTGGACTGAAGCTTTCTTT
>-|12|TRBJ2-3|once|TRBV5-6
CASSPGLSTQYF
TGTGCCAGCAGCCCCGGACTGAGCACGCAGTATTTT
>-|16|TRBJ1-3|-|TRBV7-7
CASSPIQGWEGDTIYF
TGTGCTAGCAGCCCAATACAGGGTTGGGAAGGCGACACCATATATTTT
>TRBD1|15|TRBJ1-5|few|TRBV7-2
CASSLSTGVGQPQHF
TGTGCCAGCAGCTTAAGCACAGGGGTTGGTCAGCCCCAGCATTTT